This entry lists 16 T cell receptor beta chains sequenced from one sample in a study of control samples from healthy donors and cancer patients. The protocol was immunoSEQ multiplex PCR, while the TCRdb copy is restricted to in-frame clones and leaves out a portion. The sample yields 120,000 or so clones, 91% seen once. Sequenced: blood. The receptors originated from a man younger than 35 in good health.

In its sample, this clone was seen a few times. CDR3 nucleotide sequence: TGCAGCGTTCTGACAGGGGGCAATCAGCCCCAGCATTTT. Translation: CSVLTGGNQPQHF. The chain joins TRBV29-1 to TRBJ1-5; 8 bases are a match to TRBD1. Germline values: CDR1 SQVTM, CDR2 ANQGSEA. The CDR3 is 13 amino acids. The V segment lost 5 bases and the J segment 2 bases; nucleotides outside the gene matches: 2. Looking up the rest from reference TRBV29-1 and TRBJ1-5 gives the full variable domain: SAVISQKPSRDICQRGTSLTIQCQVDSQVTMMFWYRQQPGQSLTLIATANQGSEATYESGFVIDKFPISRPNLTFSTLTVSNMSPEDSSIYLCSVLTGGNQPQHFGDGTRLSIL.

This chain joins TRBV19 and TRBJ2-1; perhaps TRBD2 as D (7 bases). This CDR3 contains 15 residues. Germline CDR1 and CDR2: LNHDA and SQIVND (reference sequence). V was trimmed by 3 bases and J by 2 bases, leaving 11 bases between them. CDR3 residues: CASSIRGGAYNEQFF. The CDR3, as DNA: TGTGCCAGTAGTATTAGGGGGGGGGCCTACAATGAGCAGTTCTTC.

The chain couples TRBV7-2 to TRBJ2-7, with 11 bases lining up with TRBD2. Losses at the gene ends were 2 bases for V and 4 bases for J; bases not matched to a gene: 10. Germline CDR1 SGHTA, CDR2 FQGNSA. The CDR3 extends over 17 amino acids. The CDR3 region is CASSLRVSGGAQYEQYF. As DNA, the CDR3 is TGTGCCAGCAGCTTACGCGTTAGCGGGGGGGCCCAGTACGAGCAGTACTTC.

The V call is TRBV2, the J call TRBJ2-7; unclear D gene. The CDR3 covers 14 residues. From germline, CDR1 is SNHLY and CDR2 FYNNEI. Trimming removed 6 bases at V and 2 bases at J, with 14 bases between. CDR3 in amino acids: CASRPGRAAYEQYF. The DNA of the CDR3 is TGTGCCAGCAGACCAGGACGCGCGGCCTACGAGCAGTACTTC.

The V gene is TRBV18, the J gene TRBJ2-3; no firm D call. CDR1 is KGHSH and CDR2 is LQKENI in the germline V gene. CDR3 size: 12 residues. V gave up 3 bases and J gave up 2 bases, with 3 bases separating them. CDR3 protein: CASSPYTDTQYF. In DNA form, the CDR3 reads TGTGCCAGCTCACCTTACACAGATACGCAGTATTTT. Complete variable domain (other parts from reference TRBV18 and TRBJ2-3): NAGVMQNPRHLVRRRGQEARLRCSPMKGHSHVYWYRQLPEEGLKFMVYLQKENIIDESGMPKERFSAEFPKEGPSILRIQQVVRGDSAAYFCASSPYTDTQYFGPGTRLTVL.

CDR3 sequence reads: CASSLEQGEHNEQFF. CDR3 nucleotides: TGCGCCAGCAGCTTGGAACAGGGAGAACACAATGAGCAGTTCTTC. The chain uses TRBV5-1 and TRBJ2-1; maybe TRBD1 (6 bases). The length of the CDR3 is 15 residues. Germline V gene sequence: CDR1 SGHRS, CDR2 YFSETQ. Trimming pared 0 bases from V and 5 bases from J, leaving 12 bases between.

The chain recombines TRBV5-4 with TRBJ1-4, with TRBD1 identical over 9 bases. Trimming cost V 4 bases and J 6 bases; bases outside gene matches: 4. CDR1 and CDR2 (germline): SGHNT, YYREEE (reference sequence). The CDR3 length is 14 residues. The CDR3 region has the DNA TGTGCCAGCAGCGGGACAGGGCGGGATGAAAAACTGTTTTTT. This encodes CASSGTGRDEKLFF.

The rearrangement links TRBV11-2 to TRBJ1-1; tentatively, D is TRBD1 (5 bases). The CDR3 covers 13 residues. Looked up from germline, CDR1 is SGHAT and CDR2 is FQNNGV. The V end lost 5 bases, the J end lost 8 bases, and 15 bases lay between the germline ends. As DNA, the CDR3 is TGTGCCAGCAGCGCAAGGGGCAGCTTAGAAGCTTTCTTT. As protein: CASSARGSLEAFF.

CDR3 in amino acids: CASSLVRGEQYF. CDR3 coding DNA: TGTGCCAGCAGCTTAGTCAGGGGCGAGCAGTACTTC. The chain combines TRBV11-2 with TRBJ2-7; maybe TRBD1 (6 bases). The CDR3 sequence is 12 residues long. Germline assignment: CDR1 SGHAT and CDR2 FQNNGV. The V and J ends lost 1 base and 6 bases respectively, with 7 bases between them.

This chain links TRBV5-1 with TRBJ1-1; TRBD1 aligns across 10 bases. V was clipped by 2 bases and J by 4 bases; unmatched bases: 2. Germline V gene lookup returns CDR1 SGHRS and CDR2 YFSETQ. The CDR3 length is 14 residues. CDR3 residues: CASSFGQGGTEAFF. DNA for the CDR3: TGCGCCAGCAGCTTTGGACAGGGGGGCACTGAAGCTTTCTTT.

The chain employs TRBV5-4 and TRBJ2-5, with TRBD2 identical over 8 bases. Unmatched junction bases numbered 9, after V lost 1 base and J lost 4 bases. This CDR3 is built from 16 residues. Germline V CDR1 and CDR2: SGHNT, YYREEE (reference sequence). The CDR3 bases are TGTGCCAGCAGCTTGTTATTGGGGGCGGGAGGAGAGACCCAGTACTTC. Translating it yields CASSLLLGAGGETQYF.

This clone occurred a few times. V gene TRBV7-9 combines with J gene TRBJ2-2; D not resolved. The V end was cut by 2 bases, the J end by 4 bases, with 8 bases between. The CDR3 is 14 amino acids. Germline CDR1 reads SEHNR; CDR2 reads FQNEAQ (reference sequence). CDR3 nucleotides: TGTGCCAGCAGCTTACTCGGAGCCACCGGGGAGCTGTTTTTT. Amino acids: CASSLLGATGELFF.

The table lists this clone with a count of one. V and J are TRBV14 and TRBJ2-7; possibly TRBD2 for D (5 bases). Trimming cost V 1 base and J 0 bases, with 13 bases left between them. Germline V gene data show CDR1 as SGHDN and CDR2 as FVKESK. CDR3 size: 16 residues. This chain's CDR3 is CASSQVIGSPSYEQYF. The CDR3 coding sequence is TGTGCCAGCAGCCAAGTTATTGGGAGCCCCTCCTACGAGCAGTACTTC. Using reference TRBV14 and TRBJ2-7 for the parts outside the CDR3, the full variable domain is EAGVTQFPSHSVIEKGQTVTLRCDPISGHDNLYWYRRVMGKEIKFLLHFVKESKQDESGMPNNRFLAERTGGTYSTLKVQPAELEDSGVYFCASSQVIGSPSYEQYFGPGTRLTVT.

This chain uses TRBV30 with TRBJ1-5, with D hard to call. This CDR3 is built from 15 residues. The germline V gene encodes CDR1 GTSNPN and CDR2 SVGIG (reference sequence). The V end lost 0 bases, the J end lost 0 bases, and 9 bases lay between the germline ends. The CDR3 DNA is TGTGCCTGGAGTGTATCGCGTCATAGCAATCAGCCCCAGCATTTT. Translating gives CAWSVSRHSNQPQHF. Full variable domain (outside the CDR3, taken from reference TRBV30 and TRBJ1-5): SQTIHQWPATLVQPVGSPLSLECTVEGTSNPNLYWYRQAAGRGLQLLFYSVGIGQISSEVPQNLSASRPQDRQFILSSKKLLLSDSGFYLCAWSVSRHSNQPQHFGDGTRLSIL.

The chain has TRBV9 and TRBJ1-3; TRBD1 aligns across 8 bases. The V segment lost 3 bases and the J segment 4 bases; nucleotides outside the gene matches: 12. Germline CDR1 and CDR2: SGDLS and YYNGEE. The CDR3 extends over 17 amino acids. Here the CDR3 DNA reads TGTGCCAGCAGCGCCGACGTCGCAGGGGGCGCCGGAAACACCATATATTTT. Amino acid sequence: CASSADVAGGAGNTIYF.

This clone showed up just once. The chain recombines TRBV27 with TRBJ1-2; D not resolved. The CDR3 is 15 amino acids. The V end was cut by 2 bases, the J end by 6 bases, with 16 bases between. Germline V gives CDR1 MNHEY, CDR2 SMNVEV (reference sequence). The DNA for the CDR3 is TGTGCCAGCAGTTTAAGGTTCAGGTGGAATGATGGCTACACCTTC. It is translated as CASSLRFRWNDGYTF.